A single sample is the source of the 14 T cell receptor beta chains below, sequenced in a study of glioma-infiltrating T cells. Amplification of TCR alpha and beta CDR3 regions from RNA used iRepertoire nested multiplex PCR. One entry per CDR3 protein results from TCRdb running MiXCR on the multiplex PCR reads. Of roughly 100,000 distinct CDR3 sequences in the sample, around 28% are singletons; the top ten hold about 40%. Sequenced material: glioma tissue, nonneoplastic brain tissue, or PBMCs (not recorded which). The receptors were sampled from a human donor with low-grade glioma or glioblastoma, undergoing nonglioma brain surgery, or in good health (not recorded which).

This clonotype was seen only a few times. The DNA for the CDR3 is TGTGCCAGCAGTCTTTTTCAGGGCAGACAGAACACCATATATTTT. This sequence encodes CASSLFQGRQNTIYF. The chain links TRBV2 to TRBJ1-3; maybe TRBD1 (5 bases). Germline values: CDR1 SNHLY, CDR2 FYNNEI. V dropped 5 bases and J dropped 7 bases, with 18 bases sitting between them. The CDR3 contains 15 residues.

This clonotype showed up just a few times. The J gene is TRBJ2-5, the V gene TRBV4-1; weak D call: TRBD1 (7 bases). This CDR3 is built from 15 residues. Trimming stripped 1 base from V and 5 bases from J, with 14 bases between. The V gene's germline CDR1 is MGHRA and CDR2 YSYEKL. CDR3 residues: CASSQAGGWAETQYF. Written as DNA, the CDR3 is TGCGCCAGCAGCCAAGCAGGGGGGTGGGCTGAGACCCAGTACTTC.

At least ten counts were recorded for this clonotype. The CDR3, as DNA: TGTGCCAGCAGTTTGAGGGGGGCGGTCGAGCAGTACTTC. It translates to CASSLRGAVEQYF. The rearrangement joins TRBV27 to TRBJ2-7; TRBD1 or TRBD2 may be the D gene (6 bases each). This CDR3 is 13 amino acids long. Germline CDR1 is MNHEY and CDR2 is SMNVEV (reference sequence). V lost 3 bases, J lost 6 bases, and 12 bases lay in between.

The sample holds a few counts of this clonotype. The V and J genes are TRBV7-9 and TRBJ2-1, with TRBD2 as a possible D gene (7 bases). Germline V gene lookup returns CDR1 SEHNR and CDR2 FQNEAQ (reference sequence). V was cut by 5 bases and J by 5 bases, with 22 bases left in between. The CDR3 is 17 amino acids. The CDR3: CASSPRPWAGADNEQFF. DNA of the CDR3: TGTGCCAGCAGCCCCCGTCCGTGGGCGGGGGCCGACAATGAGCAGTTCTTC.

This clonotype was detected ten times or more. The chain has TRBV20-1 and TRBJ1-2; D is uncertain. CDR1 is DFQATT and CDR2 is SNEGSKA in the germline V gene (reference sequence). V lost 3 bases, J lost 4 bases, and 12 bases lay in between. This CDR3 comprises 13 residues. The CDR3 loop reads CSAREGSGYGYTF. The CDR3 nucleotides are TGCAGTGCTAGGGAAGGCAGCGGCTATGGCTACACCTTC.

This clonotype was seen many times. The V gene is TRBV20-1, the J gene TRBJ2-2; D gene unclear. V was shortened by 5 bases and J by 1 base, with 8 bases between the two germline ends. The CDR3 covers 13 residues. CDR1 and CDR2 (germline): DFQATT, SNEGSKA (reference sequence). CDR3 sequence reads: CSAADLNTGELFF. CDR3 DNA sequence: TGCAGTGCTGCGGACCTGAACACCGGGGAGCTGTTTTTT.

This clonotype has just a few counts. CDR3 amino acids: CASSRGGNTIYF. In DNA, the CDR3 is TGCGCCAGCAGCCGAGGGGGAAACACCATATATTTT. The gene calls are TRBV4-1 and TRBJ1-3; D ambiguous. Germline CDR1 MGHRA, CDR2 YSYEKL. This CDR3 is 12 amino acids long. The ends were cut back, 4 bases at V and 4 bases at J, with 5 bases in the middle.

This clonotype was observed at least ten times. The chain uses TRBV10-2 and TRBJ1-2, with D uncertain. Between the trimmed V and J ends, which lost 3 bases and 3 bases, there was a span of 8 bases. Germline CDR1 reads WSHSY; CDR2 reads SAAADI. The CDR3 runs 13 residues. This CDR3 is CASSDRQDYGYTF. As DNA, the CDR3 is TGCGCCAGCAGTGACAGGCAGGACTATGGCTACACCTTC.

Concerning this clonotype: A read error may explain this, as a much larger clone is one base away. V and J are TRBV20-1 and TRBJ1-5, with D possibly matching TRBD1 (5 bases). The CDR3 runs to 15 residues. Germline CDR1 reads DFQATT; CDR2 reads SNEGSKA (reference sequence). The CDR3: CGASKWGDVNQPQHF. In DNA, the CDR3 is TGCGGTGCTAGTAAATGGGGGGACGTAAATCAGCCCCAGCATTTT.

In this sample, this clonotype turned up once. The chain links TRBV4-1 to TRBJ2-2; 9 bases fit TRBD1. Germline V gene data show CDR1 as MGHRA and CDR2 as YSYEKL. V lost 0 bases, J lost 3 bases, and 8 bases stayed unmatched. The length of the CDR3 is 18 residues. The CDR3, as DNA: TGCGCCAGCAGCCAAGACTATGAGGGACAGGGCGACACCGGGGAGCTGTTTTTT. This encodes CASSQDYEGQGDTGELFF.

This chain's CDR3 is CASSPELAGRGTEAFF. The CDR3 region has the DNA TGCGCCAGCAGCCCCGAATTAGCCGGCAGGGGCACTGAAGCTTTCTTT. The chain combines TRBV5-1 with TRBJ1-1; tentatively, D is TRBD1 (6 bases). This CDR3 has 16 amino acids. Germline V lookup: CDR1 SGHRS, CDR2 YFSETQ. Between the trimmed V and J ends, which lost 4 bases and 4 bases, there was a span of 20 bases.

This clonotype came up many times. This CDR3 reads CASSLNEEKLFF. CDR3 DNA: TGTGCCAGCAGCTTAAATGAGGAAAAACTGTTTTTT. The chain is built from TRBV7-9 and TRBJ1-4; no reliable D call. V was pared by 2 bases and J by 8 bases, with 6 bases between. The length of the CDR3 is 12 residues. CDR1 and CDR2 (germline): SEHNR, FQNEAQ (reference sequence).

This clonotype was seen at least ten times. This chain uses TRBV7-9 with TRBJ2-3, with a possible D match to TRBD1 (5 bases). The germline V gene encodes CDR1 SEHNR and CDR2 FQNEAQ (reference sequence). V lost 3 bases and J 2 bases, leaving 12 bases between the germline ends. This CDR3 region has 15 residues. The DNA for the CDR3 is TGTGCCAGCAGCTTTGGAGACAGCAACACAGATACGCAGTATTTT. As protein: CASSFGDSNTDTQYF.

This rearrangement joins TRBV7-8 to TRBJ2-2, with D possibly TRBD1 on 5 matching bases. Trimming pared 1 base from V and 4 bases from J, leaving 10 bases between. The germline V gene encodes CDR1 SGHVS and CDR2 FQNEAQ. CDR3 length: 15 amino acids. The CDR3 region has the DNA TGTGCCAGCAGCTTAGGGCAGGGCGGCACCGGGGAGCTGTTTTTT. This codes for CASSLGQGGTGELFF.